This T cell receptor beta chain is from a study of blood T cell repertoires in COVID-19. On the study more broadly: Sources were T cells, B-cell-depleted T cells, or PBMCs; the material itself was cDNA or gDNA.

Germline V gene lookup returns CDR1 MNHEY and CDR2 SMNVEV (reference sequence). After removal of 3 bases from V and 7 bases from J, the junction contained 14 bases not matched to a gene. The CDR3 is made up of 17 amino acids. Original analysis: By means of reference gene primer amplification, nucleated cell counts were estimated. Only in-frame clones appear in the TCRdb table, and some are missing; sequencing was by immunoSEQ multiplex PCR. V and J calls and clone size are copied from that table; D and trimming were computed from the DNA. The sample contains tens of thousands of clones, about 80% of which appear only once.

This clonotype was sampled from a man aged 50 to 60 with COVID-19, enrolled during active disease. Sequenced material: peripheral blood. The rearrangement links TRBV27 to TRBJ2-4; the match to TRBD1 covers 8 bases. The CDR3 spells CASSFFFTGGRGNIQYF. CDR3 DNA sequence: TGTGCCAGCAGTTTTTTCTTCACAGGGGGAAGGGGTAACATTCAGTACTTC.